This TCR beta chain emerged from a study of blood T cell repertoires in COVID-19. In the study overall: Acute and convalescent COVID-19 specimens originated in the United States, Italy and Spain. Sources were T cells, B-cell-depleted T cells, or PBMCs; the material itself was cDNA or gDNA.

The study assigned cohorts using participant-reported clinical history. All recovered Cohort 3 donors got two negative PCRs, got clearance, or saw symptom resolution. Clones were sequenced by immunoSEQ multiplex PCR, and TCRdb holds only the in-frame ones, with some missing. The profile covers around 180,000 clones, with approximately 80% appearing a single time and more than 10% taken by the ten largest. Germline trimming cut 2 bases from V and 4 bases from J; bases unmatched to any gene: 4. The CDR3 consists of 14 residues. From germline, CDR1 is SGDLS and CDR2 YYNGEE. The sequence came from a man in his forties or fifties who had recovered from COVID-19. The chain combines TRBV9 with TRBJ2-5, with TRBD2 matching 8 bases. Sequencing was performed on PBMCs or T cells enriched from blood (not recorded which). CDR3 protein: CASSVSGAGETQYF. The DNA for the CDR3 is TGTGCCAGCAGCGTTAGCGGGGCAGGAGAGACCCAGTACTTC.